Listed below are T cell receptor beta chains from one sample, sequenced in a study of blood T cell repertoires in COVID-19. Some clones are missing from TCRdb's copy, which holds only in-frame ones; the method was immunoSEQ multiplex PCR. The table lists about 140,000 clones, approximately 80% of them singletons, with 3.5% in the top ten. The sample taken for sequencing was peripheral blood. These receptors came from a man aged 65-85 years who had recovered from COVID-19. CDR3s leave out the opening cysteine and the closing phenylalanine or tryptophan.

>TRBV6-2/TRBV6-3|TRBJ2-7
ASSYSGLAGKWEQY
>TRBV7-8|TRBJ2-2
ASSLVGGGTGELF
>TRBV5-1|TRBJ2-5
ASSQGTSGRPAETQY
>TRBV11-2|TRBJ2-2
ASSSLSGRAPTGELF
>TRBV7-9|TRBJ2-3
ASRSSGRTLTDTQY
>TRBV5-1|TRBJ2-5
ASSSAGGSGTQY
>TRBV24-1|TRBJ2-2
ATSDSTGTGSTGELF
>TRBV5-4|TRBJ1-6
ASSLGPIGGSPLH
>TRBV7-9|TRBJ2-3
ASSSYRVRGTDTQY
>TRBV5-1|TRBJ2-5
ASSLSGQQGETQY
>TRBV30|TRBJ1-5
AWSVYGDQPQH
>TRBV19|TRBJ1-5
ASSNPSRSNQPQH
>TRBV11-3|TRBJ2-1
ASSGGAREQF
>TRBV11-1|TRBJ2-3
ASSPTDNTDTQY
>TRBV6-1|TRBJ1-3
ASSEWGGLAGNTIY
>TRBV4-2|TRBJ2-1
ASSQDRDSSYNEQF
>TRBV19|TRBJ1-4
ASSGHGVGEKLF
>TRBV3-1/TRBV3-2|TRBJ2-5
ASRIERQETQY
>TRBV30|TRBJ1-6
AWSATLSGSSPLH
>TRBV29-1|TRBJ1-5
SVRTGNQPQH
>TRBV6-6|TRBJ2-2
ASSRSGGRGANTGELF
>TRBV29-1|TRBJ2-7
SVALTAYYEQY
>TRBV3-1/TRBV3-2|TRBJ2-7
ASSSRRQGAEEQY
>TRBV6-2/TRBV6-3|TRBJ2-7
ASSWASSYEQY
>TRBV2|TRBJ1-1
ASSERRVRWNTEAF
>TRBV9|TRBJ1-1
ASSVGQPYTEAF
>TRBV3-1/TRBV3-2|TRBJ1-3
ASSQDFYAGNTIY
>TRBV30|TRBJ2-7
AWSVTGGAYEQY
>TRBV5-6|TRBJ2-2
ASRKLEYTGELF
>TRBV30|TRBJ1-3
AWEGGQSGNTIY
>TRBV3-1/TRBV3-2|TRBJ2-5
ASSPSGPRSETQY
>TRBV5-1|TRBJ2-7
ASSLPRGYEQY
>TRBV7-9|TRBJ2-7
ASSPRDRAPYEQY
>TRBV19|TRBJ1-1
ASKGTGANTEAF